This entry is about one T cell receptor beta chain. The source of the sample is a study of CD8 T cells in Susac syndrome. Germline V CDR1 and CDR2: LGHNA, YSLEER. Trimming cost V 0 bases and J 5 bases, with 5 bases left between them. The CDR3 loop spans 13 amino acids. Random-hexamer reverse transcription was applied to roughly 0.5 to 1 ug RNA. TCRdb passed the immunoSEQ multiplex PCR reads through MiXCR, listing each CDR3 protein once. The table lists some 120,000 distinct CDR3 sequences, around 94% of them singletons. Specimen: CD4+ T cells from PBMCs. The chain links TRBV4-3 to TRBJ1-5; D not certain. The receptor comes from a human donor with multiple sclerosis. This CDR3 reads CASSQDMDQPQHF. The CDR3 region has the DNA TGCGCCAGCAGCCAAGATATGGATCAGCCCCAGCATTTT.